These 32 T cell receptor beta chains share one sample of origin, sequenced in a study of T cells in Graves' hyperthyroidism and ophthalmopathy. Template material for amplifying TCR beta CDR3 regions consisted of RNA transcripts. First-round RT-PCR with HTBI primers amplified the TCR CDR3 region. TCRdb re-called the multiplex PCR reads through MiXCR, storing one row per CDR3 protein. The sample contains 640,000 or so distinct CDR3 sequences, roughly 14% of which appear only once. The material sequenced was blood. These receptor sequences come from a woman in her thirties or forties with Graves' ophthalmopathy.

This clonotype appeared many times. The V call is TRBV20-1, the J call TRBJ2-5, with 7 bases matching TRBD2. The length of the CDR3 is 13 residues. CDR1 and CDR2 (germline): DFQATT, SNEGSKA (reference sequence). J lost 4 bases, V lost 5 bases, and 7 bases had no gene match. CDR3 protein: CSAPGLVGETQYF. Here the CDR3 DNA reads TGCAGTGCTCCAGGACTAGTCGGAGAGACCCAGTACTTC.

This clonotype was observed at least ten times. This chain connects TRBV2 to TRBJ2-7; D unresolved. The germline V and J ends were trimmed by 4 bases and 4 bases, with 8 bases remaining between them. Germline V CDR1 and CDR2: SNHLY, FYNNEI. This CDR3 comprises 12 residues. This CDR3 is CASSVEGYEQYF. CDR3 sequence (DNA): TGTGCCAGCAGTGTAGAAGGGTACGAGCAGTACTTC.

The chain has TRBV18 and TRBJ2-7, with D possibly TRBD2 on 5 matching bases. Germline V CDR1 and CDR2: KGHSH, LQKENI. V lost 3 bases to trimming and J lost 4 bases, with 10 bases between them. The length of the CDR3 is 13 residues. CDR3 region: CASSPGSGYEQYF. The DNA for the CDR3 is TGTGCCAGCTCACCCGGATCGGGATACGAGCAGTACTTC.

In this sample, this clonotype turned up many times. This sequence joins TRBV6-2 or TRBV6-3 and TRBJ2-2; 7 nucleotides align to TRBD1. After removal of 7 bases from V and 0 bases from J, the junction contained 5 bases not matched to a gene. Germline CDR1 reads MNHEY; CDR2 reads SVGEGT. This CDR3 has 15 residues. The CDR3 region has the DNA TGTGCCAGCATCCCTGGGACAGCGAACACCGGGGAGCTGTTTTTT. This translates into CASIPGTANTGELFF.

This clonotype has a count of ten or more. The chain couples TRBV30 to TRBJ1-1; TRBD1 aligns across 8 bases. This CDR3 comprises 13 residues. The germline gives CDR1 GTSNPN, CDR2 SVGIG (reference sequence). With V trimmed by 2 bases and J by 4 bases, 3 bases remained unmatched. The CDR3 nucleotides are TGTGCCTGGAGTCAGGGGACAGGCACTGAAGCTTTCTTT. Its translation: CAWSQGTGTEAFF.

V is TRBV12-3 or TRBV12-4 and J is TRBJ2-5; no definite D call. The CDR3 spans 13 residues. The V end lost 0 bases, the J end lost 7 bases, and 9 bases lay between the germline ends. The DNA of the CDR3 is TGTGCCAGCAGTTTAGCCGTAACCGGGACCCAGTACTTC. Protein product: CASSLAVTGTQYF.

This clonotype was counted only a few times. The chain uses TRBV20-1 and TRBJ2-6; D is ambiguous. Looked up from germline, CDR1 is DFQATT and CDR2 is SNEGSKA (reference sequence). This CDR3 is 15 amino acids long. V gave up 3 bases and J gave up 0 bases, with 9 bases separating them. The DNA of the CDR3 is TGCAGTGCTAGCCCGGGCAACTCTGGGGCCAACGTCCTGACTTTC. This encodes CSASPGNSGANVLTF.

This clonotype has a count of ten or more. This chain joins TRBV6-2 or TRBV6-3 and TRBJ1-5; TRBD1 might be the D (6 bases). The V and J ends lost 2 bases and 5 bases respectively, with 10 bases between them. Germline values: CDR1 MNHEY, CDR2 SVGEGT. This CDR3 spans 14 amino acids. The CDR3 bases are TGTGCCAGCAGTTACGAGCACAGGGATCAGCCCCAGCATTTT. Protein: CASSYEHRDQPQHF.

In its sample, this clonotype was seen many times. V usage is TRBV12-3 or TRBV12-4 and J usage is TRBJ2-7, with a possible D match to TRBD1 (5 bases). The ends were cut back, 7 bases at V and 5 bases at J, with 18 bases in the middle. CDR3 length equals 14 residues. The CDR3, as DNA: TGTGCCAGCACCCTACAGGATACTCCTGACGAGCAGTACTTC. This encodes CASTLQDTPDEQYF.

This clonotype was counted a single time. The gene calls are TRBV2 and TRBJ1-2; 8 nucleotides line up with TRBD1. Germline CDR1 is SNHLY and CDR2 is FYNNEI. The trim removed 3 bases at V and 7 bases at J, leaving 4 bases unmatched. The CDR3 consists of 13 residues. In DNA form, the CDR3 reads TGTGCCAGCAGTGAGGACAGGGACTCTGGCTACACCTTC. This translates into CASSEDRDSGYTF.

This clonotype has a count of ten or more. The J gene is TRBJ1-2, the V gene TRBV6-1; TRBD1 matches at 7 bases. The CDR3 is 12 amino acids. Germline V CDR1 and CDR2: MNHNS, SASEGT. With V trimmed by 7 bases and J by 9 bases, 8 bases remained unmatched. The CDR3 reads CASTTTGNRYTF. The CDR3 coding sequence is TGTGCCAGCACCACGACAGGGAATCGCTACACCTTC.

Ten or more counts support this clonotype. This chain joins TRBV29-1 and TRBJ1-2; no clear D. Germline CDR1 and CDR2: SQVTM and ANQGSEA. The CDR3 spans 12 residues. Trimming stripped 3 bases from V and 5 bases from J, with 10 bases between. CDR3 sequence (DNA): TGCAGCGTTGAGTCGGACGGATATGGCTACACCTTC. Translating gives CSVESDGYGYTF.

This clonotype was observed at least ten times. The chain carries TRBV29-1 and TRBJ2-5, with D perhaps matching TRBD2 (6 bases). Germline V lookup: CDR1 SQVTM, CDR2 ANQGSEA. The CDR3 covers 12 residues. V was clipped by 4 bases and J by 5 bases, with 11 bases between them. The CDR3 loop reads CSVGAGRETQYF. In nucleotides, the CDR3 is TGCAGCGTTGGTGCGGGAAGGGAGACCCAGTACTTC.

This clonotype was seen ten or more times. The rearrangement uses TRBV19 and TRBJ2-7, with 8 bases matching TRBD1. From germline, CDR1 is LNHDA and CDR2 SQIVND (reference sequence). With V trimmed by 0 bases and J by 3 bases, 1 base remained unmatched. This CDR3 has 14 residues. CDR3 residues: CASSIDDRGYEQYF. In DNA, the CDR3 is TGTGCCAGTAGTATAGATGACAGGGGCTACGAGCAGTACTTC.

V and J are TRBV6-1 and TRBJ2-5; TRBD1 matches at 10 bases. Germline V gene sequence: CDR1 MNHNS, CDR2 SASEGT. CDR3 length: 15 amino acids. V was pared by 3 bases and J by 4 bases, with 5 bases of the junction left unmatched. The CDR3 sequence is CASSDDRQGAETQYF. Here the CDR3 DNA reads TGTGCCAGCAGTGACGATCGACAGGGGGCAGAGACCCAGTACTTC.

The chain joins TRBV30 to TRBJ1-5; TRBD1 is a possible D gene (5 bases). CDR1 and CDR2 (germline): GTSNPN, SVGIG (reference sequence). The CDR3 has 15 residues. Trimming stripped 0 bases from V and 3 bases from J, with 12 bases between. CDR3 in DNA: TGTGCCTGGAGTGTACGGCAGGGCGTCAATCAGCCCCAGCATTTT. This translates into CAWSVRQGVNQPQHF.

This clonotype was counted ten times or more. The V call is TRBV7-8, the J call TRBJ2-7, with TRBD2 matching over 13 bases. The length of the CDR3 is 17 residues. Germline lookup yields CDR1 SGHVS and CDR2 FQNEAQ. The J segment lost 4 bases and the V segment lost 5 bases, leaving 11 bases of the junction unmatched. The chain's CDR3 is CASSPDHGLAGEYEQYF. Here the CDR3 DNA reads TGTGCCAGCAGCCCTGATCACGGACTAGCGGGAGAGTACGAGCAGTACTTC.

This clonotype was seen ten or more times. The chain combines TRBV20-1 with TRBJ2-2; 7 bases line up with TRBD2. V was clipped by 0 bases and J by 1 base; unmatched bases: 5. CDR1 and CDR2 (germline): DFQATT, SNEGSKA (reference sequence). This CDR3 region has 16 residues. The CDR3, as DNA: TGCAGTGCTAGAGAGGTTCTAGCGGTGAACACCGGGGAGCTGTTTTTT. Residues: CSAREVLAVNTGELFF.

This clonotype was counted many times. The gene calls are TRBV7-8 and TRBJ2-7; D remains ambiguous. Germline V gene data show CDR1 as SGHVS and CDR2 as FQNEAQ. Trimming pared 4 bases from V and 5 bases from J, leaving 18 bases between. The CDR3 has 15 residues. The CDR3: CASSSAGQPGHEQYF. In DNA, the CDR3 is TGTGCCAGCAGCTCAGCCGGCCAGCCGGGCCACGAGCAGTACTTC.

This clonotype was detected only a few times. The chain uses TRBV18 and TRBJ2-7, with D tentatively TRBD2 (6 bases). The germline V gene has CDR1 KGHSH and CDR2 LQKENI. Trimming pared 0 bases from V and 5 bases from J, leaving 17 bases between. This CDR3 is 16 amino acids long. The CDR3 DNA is TGTGCCAGCTCACCACCGGTTTGGAGGGGAAGTAACGAGCAGTACTTC. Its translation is CASSPPVWRGSNEQYF. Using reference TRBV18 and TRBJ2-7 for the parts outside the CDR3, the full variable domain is NAGVMQNPRHLVRRRGQEARLRCSPMKGHSHVYWYRQLPEEGLKFMVYLQKENIIDESGMPKERFSAEFPKEGPSILRIQQVVRGDSAAYFCASSPPVWRGSNEQYFGPGTRLTVT.

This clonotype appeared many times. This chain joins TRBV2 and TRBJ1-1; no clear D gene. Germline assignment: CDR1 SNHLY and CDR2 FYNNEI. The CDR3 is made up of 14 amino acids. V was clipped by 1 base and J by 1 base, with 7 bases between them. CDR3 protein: CASSEEWRNTEAFF. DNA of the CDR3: TGTGCCAGCAGTGAAGAATGGAGGAACACTGAAGCTTTCTTT.

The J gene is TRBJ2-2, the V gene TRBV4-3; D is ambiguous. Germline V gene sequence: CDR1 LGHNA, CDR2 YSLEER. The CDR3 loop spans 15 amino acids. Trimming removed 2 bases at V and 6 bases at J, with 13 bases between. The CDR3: CASSQRPEEPGELFF. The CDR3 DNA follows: TGCGCCAGCAGCCAAAGGCCAGAGGAGCCCGGGGAGCTGTTTTTT.

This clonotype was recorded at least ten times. DNA for the CDR3: TGTGCCAGCAGTCGACTGACTAGCGGGAGGGCCTCAGAGACCCAGTACTTC. Translated: CASSRLTSGRASETQYF. This chain links TRBV6-1 with TRBJ2-5, with 14 bases fitting TRBD2. Per the germline V gene, CDR1 is MNHNS and CDR2 is SASEGT. The CDR3 is 17 residues long. The junction had 9 bases not matched to a gene; V was cut back by 5 bases and J by 4 bases.

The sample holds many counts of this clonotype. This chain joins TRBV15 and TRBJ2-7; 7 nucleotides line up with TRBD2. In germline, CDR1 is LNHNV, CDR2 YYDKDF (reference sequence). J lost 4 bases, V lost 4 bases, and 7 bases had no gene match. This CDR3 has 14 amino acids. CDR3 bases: TGTGCCACCAGCATGGGACTATCCCCATACGAGCAGTACTTC. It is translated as CATSMGLSPYEQYF. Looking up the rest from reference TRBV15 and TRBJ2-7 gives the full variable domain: DAMVIQNPRYQVTQFGKPVTLSCSQTLNHNVMYWYQQKSSQAPKLLFHYYDKDFNNEADTPDNFQSRRPNTSFCFLDIRSPGLGDTAMYLCATSMGLSPYEQYFGPGTRLTVT.

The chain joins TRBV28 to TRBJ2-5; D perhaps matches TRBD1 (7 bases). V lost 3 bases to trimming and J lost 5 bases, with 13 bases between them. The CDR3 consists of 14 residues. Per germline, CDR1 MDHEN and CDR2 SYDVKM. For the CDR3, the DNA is TGTGCCAGCAGTTTGGAGGGGGCGGGTGAGACCCAGTACTTC. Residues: CASSLEGAGETQYF.

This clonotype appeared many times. Here the CDR3 reads CASTFPRGSGNTIYF. CDR3 nucleotide sequence: TGTGCCAGTACCTTTCCGAGGGGCTCTGGAAACACCATATATTTT. The rearrangement uses TRBV19 and TRBJ1-3, with D maybe TRBD1 (5 bases). The germline V gene has CDR1 LNHDA and CDR2 SQIVND (reference sequence). The length of the CDR3 is 15 residues. The ends were cut back, 7 bases at V and 0 bases at J, with 13 bases in the middle.

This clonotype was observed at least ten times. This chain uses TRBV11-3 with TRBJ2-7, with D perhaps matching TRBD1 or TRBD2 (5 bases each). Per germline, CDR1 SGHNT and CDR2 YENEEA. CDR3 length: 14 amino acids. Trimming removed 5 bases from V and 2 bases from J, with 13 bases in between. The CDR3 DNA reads TGTGCCAGCAGCCTATCCGGGACCCCCTACGAGCAGTACTTC. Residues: CASSLSGTPYEQYF.

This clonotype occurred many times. In nucleotides, the CDR3 is TGTGCCTGGACGGGACAGGGGTGGAATCAGCCCCAGCATTTT. Translation gives CAWTGQGWNQPQHF. V and J are TRBV30 and TRBJ1-5; 10 bases line up with TRBD1. The trim removed 4 bases at V and 4 bases at J, leaving 4 bases unmatched. The CDR3 is 14 amino acids. Germline CDR1 and CDR2: GTSNPN and SVGIG (reference sequence).

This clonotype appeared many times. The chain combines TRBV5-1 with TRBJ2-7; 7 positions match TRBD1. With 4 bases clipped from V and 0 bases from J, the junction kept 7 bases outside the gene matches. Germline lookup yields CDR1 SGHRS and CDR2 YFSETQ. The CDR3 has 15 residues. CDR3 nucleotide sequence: TGCGCCAGCAGCGCCGGGACAGACCACTCCTACGAGCAGTACTTC. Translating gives CASSAGTDHSYEQYF. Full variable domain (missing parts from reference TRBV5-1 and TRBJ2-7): KAGVTQTPRYLIKTRGQQVTLSCSPISGHRSVSWYQQTPGQGLQFLFEYFSETQRNKGNFPGRFSGRQFSNSRSEMNVSTLELGDSALYLCASSAGTDHSYEQYFGPGTRLTVT.

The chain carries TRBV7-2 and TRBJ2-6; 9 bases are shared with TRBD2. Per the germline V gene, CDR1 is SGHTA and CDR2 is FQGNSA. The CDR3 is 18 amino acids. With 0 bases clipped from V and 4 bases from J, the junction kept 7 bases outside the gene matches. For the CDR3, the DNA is TGTGCCAGCAGCTTAGCACCTAGCGGGATGGGGGGGGCCAACGTCCTGACTTTC. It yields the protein CASSLAPSGMGGANVLTF.

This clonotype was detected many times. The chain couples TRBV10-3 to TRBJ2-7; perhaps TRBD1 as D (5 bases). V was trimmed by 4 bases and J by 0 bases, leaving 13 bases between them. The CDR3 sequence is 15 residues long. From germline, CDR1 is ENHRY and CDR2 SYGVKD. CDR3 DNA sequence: TGTGCCATCAGTGCTGACAGAGATAACTCCTACGAGCAGTACTTC. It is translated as CAISADRDNSYEQYF.

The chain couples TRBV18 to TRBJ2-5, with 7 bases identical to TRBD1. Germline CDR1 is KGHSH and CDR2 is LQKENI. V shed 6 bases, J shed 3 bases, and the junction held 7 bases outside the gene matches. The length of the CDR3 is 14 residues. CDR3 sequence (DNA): TGTGCCAGCTCCGGCTCCGGGACAGAAGAGACCCAGTACTTC. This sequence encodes CASSGSGTEETQYF. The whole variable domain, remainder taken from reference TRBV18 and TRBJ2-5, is NAGVMQNPRHLVRRRGQEARLRCSPMKGHSHVYWYRQLPEEGLKFMVYLQKENIIDESGMPKERFSAEFPKEGPSILRIQQVVRGDSAAYFCASSGSGTEETQYFGPGTRLLVL.